These 26 T cell receptor beta chains originate from one sample sequenced in a study of PD-L1 blockade in urothelial cancer (dated by TCRdb to 2017 to 2019). The protocol used for the library was the immunoSEQ multiplex PCR assay. TCRdb mirrors the immuneACCESS table, restricted to in-frame sequences. Some clones are absent from its copies; in checked studies, under half trace to an unresolved V gene, and the reason for the others is unknown. In all, the sample holds approximately 51,000 clones, and approximately 83% of those were seen once. The top ten hold 16% of the sample. The sequencing used PBMCs, collected around atezolizumab (anti-PD-L1) treatment. Receptors originate from a man between 60 and 70 years old with urothelial cancer.

J is TRBJ1-4 and V is TRBV30, with 8 bases identical to TRBD1. Germline V gene lookup returns CDR1 GTSNPN and CDR2 SVGIG (reference sequence). Trimming at V came to 0 bases and at J to 8 bases, leaving 5 bases not matched to a gene. The CDR3 totals 14 residues. The CDR3 sequence is CAWSVGQGGEKLFF. As DNA, the CDR3 is TGTGCCTGGAGTGTAGGACAGGGTGGGGAAAAACTGTTTTTT. Full variable domain (rest looked up from reference TRBV30 and TRBJ1-4): SQTIHQWPATLVQPVGSPLSLECTVEGTSNPNLYWYRQAAGRGLQLLFYSVGIGQISSEVPQNLSASRPQDRQFILSSKKLLLSDSGFYLCAWSVGQGGEKLFFGSGTQLSVL.

The rearrangement joins TRBV10-3 to TRBJ1-1, with 8 bases that match TRBD1. The CDR3 spans 14 residues. CDR1 ENHRY and CDR2 SYGVKD come from the germline V gene. With V trimmed by 8 bases and J by 1 base, 6 bases remained unmatched. The CDR3 is CAIWSGTGNTEAFF. CDR3 nucleotides: TGTGCCATCTGGTCCGGGACAGGGAACACTGAAGCTTTCTTT.

CDR3 region: CASSLAPGAPTGELFF. CDR3 DNA sequence: TGTGCCAGCAGCTTGGCCCCAGGGGCCCCCACCGGGGAGCTGTTTTTT. The rearrangement uses TRBV5-4 and TRBJ2-2; possibly TRBD1 for D (6 bases). This CDR3 is 16 amino acids long. Germline-derived CDR1 and CDR2 are SGHNT and YYREEE (reference sequence). V was cut by 0 bases and J by 4 bases, with 13 bases left in between.

This clone was seen a few times. The chain couples TRBV29-1 to TRBJ1-1, with D perhaps TRBD1 (6 bases). This CDR3 is 12 amino acids long. The V gene's germline CDR1 is SQVTM and CDR2 ANQGSEA. The germline V and J ends were trimmed by 7 bases and 5 bases, with 14 bases remaining between them. CDR3 bases: TGCAGCGGCGGGGGGGCTGGAACTGAAGCTTTCTTT. It is translated as CSGGGAGTEAFF. The whole variable domain, remainder taken from reference TRBV29-1 and TRBJ1-1, is SAVISQKPSRDICQRGTSLTIQCQVDSQVTMMFWYRQQPGQSLTLIATANQGSEATYESGFVIDKFPISRPNLTFSTLTVSNMSPEDSSIYLCSGGGAGTEAFFGQGTRLTVV.

V is TRBV5-8 and J is TRBJ1-5; 9 bases line up with TRBD1. Germline V gene lookup returns CDR1 SGHTS and CDR2 YDEGEE. Unmatched junction bases numbered 11, after V lost 1 base and J lost 0 bases. The CDR3 is 19 residues long. The CDR3 sequence is CASSLFIGQGRYSNQPQHF. The CDR3 region has the DNA TGTGCCAGCAGCTTGTTCATTGGACAGGGGAGATATAGCAATCAGCCCCAGCATTTT.

The V gene is TRBV18, the J gene TRBJ2-6; D possibly corresponds to TRBD1 (5 bases). The CDR3 length is 15 residues. V lost 6 bases, J lost 0 bases, and 9 bases lay in between. Germline CDR1 reads KGHSH; CDR2 reads LQKENI. This chain's CDR3 is CASSPQGSGANVLTF. The CDR3 DNA reads TGTGCCAGCTCCCCGCAGGGCTCTGGGGCCAACGTCCTGACTTTC.

The V call is TRBV19, the J call TRBJ1-1; a weak D match, TRBD1 (5 bases). Looked up from germline, CDR1 is LNHDA and CDR2 is SQIVND (reference sequence). The ends were cut back, 11 bases at V and 0 bases at J, with 19 bases in the middle. This CDR3 has 15 residues. The CDR3 loop is CAALPPGGMNTEAFF. CDR3 nucleotides: TGTGCCGCCCTCCCCCCGGGGGGAATGAACACTGAAGCTTTCTTT. Full variable domain (rest looked up from reference TRBV19 and TRBJ1-1): DGGITQSPKYLFRKEGQNVTLSCEQNLNHDAMYWYRQDPGQGLRLIYYSQIVNDFQKGDIAEGYSVSREKKESFPLTVTSAQKNPTAFYLCAALPPGGMNTEAFFGQGTRLTVV.

In DNA form, the CDR3 reads TGTGCCAGCAGCTTGGGAAACAGGGGGGGGACAGATACGCAGTATTTT. Protein product: CASSLGNRGGTDTQYF. The rearrangement uses TRBV11-3 and TRBJ2-3; perhaps TRBD1 as D (8 bases). From germline, CDR1 is SGHNT and CDR2 YENEEA. The ends were cut back, 3 bases at V and 3 bases at J, with 16 bases in the middle. The CDR3 loop spans 16 amino acids.

V usage is TRBV7-9 and J usage is TRBJ2-5, with a weak D call TRBD2 (5 bases). CDR1 is SEHNR and CDR2 is FQNEAQ in the germline V gene (reference sequence). The CDR3 has 12 amino acids. The ends were cut back, 5 bases at V and 5 bases at J, with 9 bases in the middle. The CDR3 loop reads CASSPWEETQYF. The CDR3 DNA follows: TGTGCCAGCAGCCCTTGGGAGGAGACCCAGTACTTC.

V and J are TRBV10-3 and TRBJ2-7; 8 bases line up with TRBD1. Germline V lookup: CDR1 ENHRY, CDR2 SYGVKD. The CDR3 covers 12 residues. V shed 9 bases and J 6 bases; nucleotides not matched to a gene: 7. CDR3 nucleotide sequence: TGTGCCATTCAGGGGGCGTCGGGCGAGCAGTACTTC. Protein product: CAIQGASGEQYF.

This clone occurred once. CDR3 nucleotide sequence: TGTGCCAGCAAAATCGGGACAGGGAGACCCACTGAAGCTTTCTTT. Translation gives CASKIGTGRPTEAFF. This chain connects TRBV27 to TRBJ1-1, with 9 bases lining up with TRBD1. The CDR3 has 15 amino acids. Germline V gives CDR1 MNHEY, CDR2 SMNVEV (reference sequence). V shed 7 bases and J 4 bases; nucleotides not matched to a gene: 10.

The chain links TRBV30 to TRBJ2-7, with D perhaps TRBD1 (6 bases). CDR1 GTSNPN and CDR2 SVGIG come from the germline V gene (reference sequence). The V gene lost 6 bases and the J gene lost 6 bases, with 15 bases spanning the gap. The length of the CDR3 is 12 residues. This CDR3 is CACSQQGIEQYF. CDR3 bases: TGTGCCTGTAGCCAGCAGGGGATCGAGCAGTACTTC.

The V gene is TRBV28, the J gene TRBJ2-5; D call uncertain. CDR1 and CDR2 from the germline V gene are MDHEN and SYDVKM. Trimming pared 1 base from V and 5 bases from J, leaving 17 bases between. The CDR3 loop spans 16 amino acids. The CDR3 is CASSLSNSPPVETQYF. DNA of the CDR3: TGTGCCAGCAGTTTATCAAACTCGCCACCGGTGGAGACCCAGTACTTC. Supplemented by reference TRBV28 and TRBJ2-5, the full variable domain reads DVKVTQSSRYLVKRTGEKVFLECVQDMDHENMFWYRQDPGLGLRLIYFSYDVKMKEKGDIPEGYSVSREKKERFSLILESASTNQTSMYLCASSLSNSPPVETQYFGPGTRLLVL.

This chain connects TRBV30 to TRBJ1-5; weak D call: TRBD1 (5 bases). CDR1 and CDR2 (germline): GTSNPN, SVGIG (reference sequence). This CDR3 is 14 amino acids long. V was trimmed by 4 bases and J by 4 bases, leaving 14 bases between them. The CDR3: CAWNSGYMNQPQHF. CDR3 in DNA: TGTGCCTGGAATTCAGGGTACATGAATCAGCCCCAGCATTTT. Based on the CDR3 plus reference TRBV30 and TRBJ1-5, the full variable domain is SQTIHQWPATLVQPVGSPLSLECTVEGTSNPNLYWYRQAAGRGLQLLFYSVGIGQISSEVPQNLSASRPQDRQFILSSKKLLLSDSGFYLCAWNSGYMNQPQHFGDGTRLSIL.

The rearrangement joins TRBV5-5 to TRBJ1-4; 11 positions match TRBD1. Trimming took 4 bases from V and 7 from J; bases not matched to a gene: 0. The CDR3 extends over 13 amino acids. Germline V gene lookup returns CDR1 SGHKS and CDR2 YYEKEE (reference sequence). In DNA form, the CDR3 reads TGTGCCAGCAGCGGGACAGGGGGTGAAAAACTGTTTTTT. The encoded protein is CASSGTGGEKLFF.

V gene TRBV28 combines with J gene TRBJ1-4, with D maybe TRBD1 (6 bases). The V end lost 4 bases, the J end lost 3 bases, and 24 bases lay between the germline ends. This CDR3 comprises 19 residues. Germline assignment: CDR1 MDHEN and CDR2 SYDVKM. The CDR3 coding sequence is TGTGCCAGCAGTTCCTACCCGGGACAATCCTACGGGGCTAATGAAAAACTGTTTTTT. Its protein is CASSSYPGQSYGANEKLFF.

Comments on this clone: Other DNA sequences within the sample encode an identical CDR3. Here the CDR3 DNA reads TGCGCCAGCAGCGCGAGTACTGAAGCTTTCTTT. It codes for CASSASTEAFF. The rearrangement joins TRBV5-1 to TRBJ1-1; D not resolved. This CDR3 spans 11 amino acids. Trimming shortened V by 4 bases and J by 5 bases, and 6 bases separated the two germline ends. Germline V CDR1 and CDR2: SGHRS, YFSETQ.

This chain links TRBV5-4 with TRBJ2-7; 11 nucleotides align to TRBD2. J gave up 5 bases and V 1 base, and 5 bases lay outside the gene matches. The length of the CDR3 is 15 residues. Germline values: CDR1 SGHNT, CDR2 YYREEE (reference sequence). The CDR3 region is CASSLPSGRSHEQYF. The CDR3 DNA sequence: TGTGCCAGCAGCTTGCCTAGCGGGAGGTCCCACGAGCAGTACTTC.

The chain carries TRBV5-4 and TRBJ1-1; 8 bases fit TRBD1. Trimming removed 6 bases from V and 2 bases from J; junction bases left unmatched: 6. There are 14 residues in the CDR3. The germline V gene has CDR1 SGHNT and CDR2 YYREEE (reference sequence). The CDR3 loop reads CASIPQGANTEAFF. The DNA for the CDR3 is TGTGCCAGCATCCCCCAGGGGGCCAACACTGAAGCTTTCTTT.

This clone counts as large (0.1 to 1%). The chain has TRBV9 and TRBJ2-7; 9 bases are shared with TRBD1. CDR3 length: 15 residues. Trimming at V came to 0 bases and at J to 4 bases, leaving 5 bases not matched to a gene. CDR1 and CDR2 (germline): SGDLS, YYNGEE. The DNA for the CDR3 is TGTGCCAGCAGCGTAGAGGAGACAGGGGGGTACGAGCAGTACTTC. Translating it yields CASSVEETGGYEQYF.

In this sample, this clone turned up a few times. The chain combines TRBV7-2 with TRBJ1-3; TRBD1 matches 10 bases. Trimming took 6 bases from V and 4 from J; bases not matched to a gene: 6. CDR3 length: 15 amino acids. Per the germline V gene, CDR1 is SGHTA and CDR2 is FQGNSA. CDR3 amino acids: CASRSRTGGGNTIYF. In nucleotides, the CDR3 is TGTGCCAGCAGATCCAGGACAGGGGGAGGAAACACCATATATTTT. The whole variable domain, remainder taken from reference TRBV7-2 and TRBJ1-3, is GAGVSQSPSNKVTEKGKDVELRCDPISGHTALYWYRQSLGQGLEFLIYFQGNSAPDKSGLPSDRFSAERTGGSVSTLTIQRTQQEDSAVYLCASRSRTGGGNTIYFGEGSWLTVV.

The rearrangement uses TRBV6-1 and TRBJ1-1; TRBD1 matches at 9 bases. This CDR3 has 14 residues. In germline, CDR1 is MNHNS, CDR2 SASEGT. The V gene end was trimmed by 7 bases and the J gene end by 6 bases; junction bases not matched to a gene: 9. This chain's CDR3 is CASNTGGWGAEAFF. In nucleotides, the CDR3 is TGTGCCAGCAACACAGGGGGCTGGGGCGCTGAAGCTTTCTTT.

The J gene is TRBJ2-7, the V gene TRBV5-6; a weak D match, TRBD2 (6 bases). The germline gives CDR1 SGHDT, CDR2 YYEEEE. V shed 2 bases and J shed 4 bases, with 10 bases lying between them. The CDR3 runs to 13 residues. CDR3 region: CASSFAGRYEQYF. In nucleotides, the CDR3 is TGTGCCAGCAGCTTCGCAGGGAGGTACGAGCAGTACTTC.

The gene calls are TRBV30 and TRBJ1-2; D unresolved. Between the trimmed V and J ends, which lost 8 bases and 2 bases, there was a span of 15 bases. The germline gives CDR1 GTSNPN, CDR2 SVGIG (reference sequence). There are 13 residues in the CDR3. CDR3 residues: CAREGGQNYGYTF. CDR3 DNA sequence: TGTGCCCGAGAGGGAGGGCAGAACTATGGCTACACCTTC.

DNA for the CDR3: TGTGCCATGGGGAGGGAGGGGCCTAACTATGGCTACACCTTC. It translates to CAMGREGPNYGYTF. The chain uses TRBV7-9 and TRBJ1-2, with TRBD1 as a possible D gene (5 bases). The CDR3 covers 14 residues. Deletions cut 10 bases from V and 0 bases from J, with 15 bases between. Germline values: CDR1 SEHNR, CDR2 FQNEAQ (reference sequence).

In the case of this clone: The junction shows a germline mismatch at one end, possibly a read error. The V call is TRBV7-2, the J call TRBJ2-2; D uncertain. The CDR3 is made up of 14 amino acids. The germline gives CDR1 SGHTA, CDR2 FQGNSA. For the CDR3, the DNA is TGTGCCAGCAGCGTAGCCCTGGGCCCCGGGGAGCTGTTTTTT. Its protein product is CASSVALGPGELFF.